This T cell receptor (beta chain) was documented in a study of blood T cells in healthy people across ages (dated by TCRdb to about 2015). General notes on the study: In model experiments, template switching captured roughly one uniquely barcoded TCR beta cDNA molecule for every two T cells. To avoid experimental bias, donors of different ages were spread randomly across the sequencing lanes. Two additional independent replicas of 1 million unique cDNA reads from the same blood draw were analyzed for two donors (one aged 18 to 29 and one aged 80 or older). To track age-related changes in TCR beta repertoire diversity, the study relied on deep sequencing normalized with unique cDNA molecular identifiers. The donors were divided into four age groups: young (average around 16 years), middle-aged (almost 40), aged (approximately 62) and long-lived (82).

What the research found in general, with its limitations: Because the CMV infection status of the donors was unknown, age-related changes in expanded clonotypes may potentially have been confounded. Conclusive comparison of naive and antigen-experienced compartments was prevented by the profiling of bulk unsorted PBMCs. Estimates of total diversity based on one million sequenced T cells were considered lower bounds and underestimates. A strong correlation was found between observed TCR beta diversity and the percentage of naive T cells measured by flow cytometry. Compared with the aged group, more naive CD4+ T cells, fewer expanded clones and increased TCR diversity were shown by the long-lived group, suggesting age selection. Observed TCR beta diversity per million T cells fell roughly linearly with age, and a significant reduction was already apparent by age roughly 41.

This clonotype occurred a few times. There is no known antigen for this receptor. No base-level quality is on record; no much larger clone is a single base apart. Donors were under 40 systemically healthy Caucasian individuals from Russia aged roughly 6 to 90 years. Each donor gave 8 to 10 milliliters of peripheral blood, collected into EDTA-treated Vacutainer tubes. Ficoll-Paque density-gradient centrifugation was used to isolate PBMCs, with at least 7 million obtained per sample. Trizol reagent was used to extract total RNA from PBMCs, with at least 6 micrograms per sample. Naive CD45RAhigh/CD27high T cell percentages were measured by flow cytometry on a PBMC aliquot from every donor. Library generation was performed with 5' RACE. The sequencer listed for this sample is Illumina HiSeq 2500. A second roughly 6 to 12 cycle PCR used a sample-barcoded 5' primer and a J-beta primer mix. Each TCR beta cDNA molecule received a unique molecular identifier from a template-switch 5' adaptor carrying 12 random nucleotides. Each sample yielded at least 2.5 million CDR3-containing paired-end reads. All of the RNA was converted into first-strand cDNA using the Mint cDNA synthesis kit, with a TRBC-specific oligonucleotide serving as the primer. Following uracil-DNA glycosylase treatment, a first 18-cycle PCR with universal primers M1SS and BC2_uni_R was performed on all cDNA. The study's processing was this. Normalization of each sample was performed by random selection of 1 million high-quality reads, each carrying a distinct molecular identifier. Instead of being binned into consensus sequences, reads that shared molecular identifiers were thrown out. MiTCR, with a Q25 quality threshold and the strictest error-elimination algorithm, was used for CDR3 identification, clonotype clustering and error correction. A nonparametric unseen species model using Euler transformation provided a lower-bound estimate of total TCR beta diversity. TCRdb handled the public reads itself, with Q25 trimming in fastp and clone calling in MiXCR, and kept productive beta chains. Each CDR3 protein gets just one entry, which takes the most common genes and DNA from the rows behind it. These V and J calls originate from TCRdb's pipeline instead of the authors' own analysis. The sample includes hundreds of thousands of distinct CDR3 sequences, with roughly 49% observed a single time. The ten largest clones add up to roughly a third of the sample.

Ends trimmed: V by 6 bases, J by 5 bases; bases unmatched to a gene: 12. From a lookup of the germline V gene, CDR1 and CDR2 are SQVTM and ANQGSEA. The CDR3 runs 15 amino acids, cysteine and phenylalanine included. Solely the CDR3 DNA is kept, with 45 bases framed from the first base. The clonotype originates from a woman in her fifties or sixties in good health. Sequencing was carried out using blood. The chain was built from TRBV29-1 and TRBJ2-1; 8 of the junction bases match TRBD2. The nucleotide sequence reads as follows: TGCAGCGTCCCTACAGGAGGGACTAGGAACAATGAGCAGTTCTTC. It is translated as CSVPTGGTRNNEQFF.